Following are 8 T cell receptor beta chains from one sample sequenced in a study of blood T cell repertoires in COVID-19. TCRdb's table, derived via immunoSEQ multiplex PCR, lists solely in-frame clones and lacks some. Counted here are more than 250,000 clones, around 90% occurring once; the ten biggest clones make up 6.3%. The sequencing input was peripheral blood. The source is a woman aged 45-65 years with COVID-19, enrolled during active disease.

The rearrangement links TRBV5-1 to TRBJ1-1; D is unclear. The V gene's germline CDR1 is SGHRS and CDR2 YFSETQ. Trimming removed 3 bases from V and 1 base from J, with 13 bases in between. The CDR3 is 15 amino acids. CDR3 DNA sequence: TGCGCCAGCAGCTCCCCCCGGGCGGGGAACACTGAAGCTTTCTTT. As protein: CASSSPRAGNTEAFF. Supplemented by reference TRBV5-1 and TRBJ1-1, the full variable domain reads KAGVTQTPRYLIKTRGQQVTLSCSPISGHRSVSWYQQTPGQGLQFLFEYFSETQRNKGNFPGRFSGRQFSNSRSEMNVSTLELGDSALYLCASSSPRAGNTEAFFGQGTRLTVV.

The V and J genes are TRBV5-1 and TRBJ1-6; TRBD1 matches 10 bases. The trim removed 0 bases at V and 10 bases at J, leaving 4 bases unmatched. Germline assignment: CDR1 SGHRS and CDR2 YFSETQ. The CDR3 totals 15 residues. CDR3 coding DNA: TGCGCCAGCAGCTTGGTGGGGGACAGGGGATCACCCCTCCACTTT. As protein: CASSLVGDRGSPLHF.

The chain carries TRBV30 and TRBJ1-4; tentatively, D is TRBD1 (5 bases). CDR3 length equals 14 residues. V was clipped by 4 bases and J by 9 bases, with 18 bases between them. Germline V CDR1 and CDR2: GTSNPN, SVGIG (reference sequence). CDR3 residues: CAWTREYTRKKLFF. The CDR3 nucleotides read TGTGCCTGGACCAGGGAATACACACGGAAAAAACTGTTTTTT.

The rearrangement uses TRBV7-7 and TRBJ2-7, with D tentatively TRBD1 (6 bases). Germline assignment: CDR1 SSHAT and CDR2 FNYEAQ (reference sequence). The CDR3 loop spans 15 amino acids. The V and J ends lost 3 bases and 2 bases respectively, with 14 bases between them. The CDR3 loop is CASSLGQGTTYEQYF. The CDR3 coding sequence is TGTGCCAGCAGCTTGGGGCAGGGGACCACCTACGAGCAGTACTTC.

The chain combines TRBV18 with TRBJ1-2; D possibly corresponds to TRBD1 (6 bases). Germline values: CDR1 KGHSH, CDR2 LQKENI. V gave up 4 bases and J gave up 0 bases, with 15 bases separating them. The CDR3 has 16 residues. In nucleotides, the CDR3 is TGTGCCAGCTCACTCGCCCTGACAGGAGCTAACTATGGCTACACCTTC. Its protein is CASSLALTGANYGYTF. Based on the CDR3 plus reference TRBV18 and TRBJ1-2, the full variable domain is NAGVMQNPRHLVRRRGQEARLRCSPMKGHSHVYWYRQLPEEGLKFMVYLQKENIIDESGMPKERFSAEFPKEGPSILRIQQVVRGDSAAYFCASSLALTGANYGYTFGSGTRLTVV.

This chain joins TRBV14 and TRBJ2-2; D is possibly TRBD2 (6 bases). The germline V and J ends were trimmed by 4 bases and 1 base, with 16 bases remaining between them. Germline CDR1 is SGHDN and CDR2 is FVKESK. This CDR3 comprises 17 residues. The CDR3 protein is CASSPSVREMNTGELFF. The CDR3 DNA is TGTGCCAGCAGCCCCTCGGTCCGGGAGATGAACACCGGGGAGCTGTTTTTT. Filled out from reference TRBV14 and TRBJ2-2, the complete variable domain reads EAGVTQFPSHSVIEKGQTVTLRCDPISGHDNLYWYRRVMGKEIKFLLHFVKESKQDESGMPNNRFLAERTGGTYSTLKVQPAELEDSGVYFCASSPSVREMNTGELFFGEGSRLTVL.

This clone appeared once. This chain's CDR3 is CASSIAREEGGELFF. The CDR3 DNA reads TGCGCCAGCAGCATCGCGCGGGAGGAGGGCGGGGAGCTGTTTTTT. The chain carries TRBV5-1 and TRBJ2-2, with 8 bases lining up with TRBD2. Germline loops: CDR1 SGHRS, CDR2 YFSETQ. The CDR3 is made up of 15 amino acids. V dropped 4 bases and J dropped 7; count of bases not matched to a gene: 9.

This clone was detected once. The chain uses TRBV3-1 (or the pseudogene TRBV3-2) and TRBJ2-7; 13 bases align to TRBD2. V lost 4 bases and J lost 4; bases outside the gene matches: 4. The CDR3 length is 15 residues. Germline V gene lookup returns CDR1 LGHDT and CDR2 YNNKEL (reference sequence). The chain's CDR3 is CASSRTSGREYEQYF. In nucleotides, the CDR3 is TGTGCCAGCAGCCGAACTAGCGGGAGGGAATACGAGCAGTACTTC.